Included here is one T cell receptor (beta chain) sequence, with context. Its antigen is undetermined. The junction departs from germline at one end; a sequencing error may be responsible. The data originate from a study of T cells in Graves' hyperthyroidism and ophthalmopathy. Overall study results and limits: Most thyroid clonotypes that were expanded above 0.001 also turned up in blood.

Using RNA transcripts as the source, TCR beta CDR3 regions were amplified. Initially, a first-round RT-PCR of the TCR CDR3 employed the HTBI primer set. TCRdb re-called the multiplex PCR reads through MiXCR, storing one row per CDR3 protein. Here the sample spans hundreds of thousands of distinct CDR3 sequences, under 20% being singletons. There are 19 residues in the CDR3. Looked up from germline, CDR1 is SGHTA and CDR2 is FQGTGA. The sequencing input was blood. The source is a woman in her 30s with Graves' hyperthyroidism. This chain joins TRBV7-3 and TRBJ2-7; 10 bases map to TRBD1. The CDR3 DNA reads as TGCGCCAGCAGCCAAGGGTTAACCAGTGGACAGGGGGTTTCCTACGAGCAGTACTTC. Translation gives CASSQGLTSGQGVSYEQYF.